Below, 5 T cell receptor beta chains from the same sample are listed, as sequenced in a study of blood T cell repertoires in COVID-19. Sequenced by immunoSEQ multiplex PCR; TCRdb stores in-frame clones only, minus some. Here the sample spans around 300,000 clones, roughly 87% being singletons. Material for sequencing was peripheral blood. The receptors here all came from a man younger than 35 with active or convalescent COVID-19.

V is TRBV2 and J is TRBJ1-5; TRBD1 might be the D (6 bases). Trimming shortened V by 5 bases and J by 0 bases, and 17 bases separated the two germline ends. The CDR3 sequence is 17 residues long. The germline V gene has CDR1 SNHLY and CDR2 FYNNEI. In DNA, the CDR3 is TGTGCCAGCAGTCCCCACCGGGACACCTATAGCAATCAGCCCCAGCATTTT. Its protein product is CASSPHRDTYSNQPQHF.

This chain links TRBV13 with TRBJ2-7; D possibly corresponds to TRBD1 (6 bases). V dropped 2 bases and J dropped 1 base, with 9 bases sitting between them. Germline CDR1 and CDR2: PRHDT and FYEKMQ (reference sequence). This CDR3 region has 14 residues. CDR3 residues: CASSLQGRSYEQYF. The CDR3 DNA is TGTGCCAGCAGCTTACAGGGGCGATCCTACGAGCAGTACTTC.

The CDR3 coding sequence is TGTGCCAGCAGTTTCGGACAGGGGAGGTGGACTGAAGCTTTCTTT. Amino acid sequence: CASSFGQGRWTEAFF. This sequence joins TRBV27 and TRBJ1-1; 9 nucleotides line up with TRBD1. This CDR3 region has 15 residues. Germline CDR1 is MNHEY and CDR2 is SMNVEV (reference sequence). With V trimmed by 3 bases and J by 5 bases, 7 bases remained unmatched.

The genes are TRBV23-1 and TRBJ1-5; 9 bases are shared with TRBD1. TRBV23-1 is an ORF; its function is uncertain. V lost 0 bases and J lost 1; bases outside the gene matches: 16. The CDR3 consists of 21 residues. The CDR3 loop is CASSQSSLRQGGTKSNQPQHF. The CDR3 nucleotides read TGCGCCAGCAGTCAATCAAGTCTGCGACAGGGGGGTACGAAAAGCAATCAGCCCCAGCATTTT.

The CDR3 sequence: CASSTLSREQFF. The CDR3 DNA is TGTGCCAGCAGTACCCTCTCCAGGGAGCAGTTCTTC. The genes are TRBV27 and TRBJ2-1; D remains ambiguous. The CDR3 sequence is 12 residues long. V lost 5 bases and J lost 10, with 12 bases in between. Per germline, CDR1 MNHEY and CDR2 SMNVEV (reference sequence).